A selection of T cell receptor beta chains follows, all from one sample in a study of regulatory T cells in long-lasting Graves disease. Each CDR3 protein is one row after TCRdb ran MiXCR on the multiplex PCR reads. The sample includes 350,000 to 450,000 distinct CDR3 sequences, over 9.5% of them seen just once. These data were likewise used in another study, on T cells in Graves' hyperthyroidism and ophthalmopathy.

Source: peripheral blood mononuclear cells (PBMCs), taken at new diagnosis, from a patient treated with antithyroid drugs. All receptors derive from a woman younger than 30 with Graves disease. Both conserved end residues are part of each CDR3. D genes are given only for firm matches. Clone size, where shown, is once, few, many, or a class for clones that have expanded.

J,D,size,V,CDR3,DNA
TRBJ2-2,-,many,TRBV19,CASSPLPGQNTGELFF,TGTGCCAGTAGCCCCCTCCCGGGACAGAACACCGGGGAGCTGTTTTTT
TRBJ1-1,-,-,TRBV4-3,CASSQGVTWEDTEAFF,TGCGCCAGCAGCCAAGGAGTGACGTGGGAGGACACTGAAGCTTTCTTT
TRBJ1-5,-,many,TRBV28,CASSFGDNWGVRRVYSNQPQHF,TGTGCCAGCAGCTTCGGGGACAACTGGGGGGTAAGACGAGTTTATAGCAATCAGCCCCAGCATTTT
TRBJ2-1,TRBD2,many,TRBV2,CASFRGLAGAFEQFF,TGTGCCAGCTTCAGGGGCCTAGCGGGAGCTTTCGAGCAGTTCTTC
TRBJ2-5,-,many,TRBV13,CASSLVRRGATETQYF,TGTGCCAGCAGCTTAGTTCGAAGGGGGGCAACGGAGACCCAGTACTTC
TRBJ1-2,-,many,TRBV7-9,CASRPPHRDYGYTF,TGTGCCAGCAGACCACCACATCGAGACTATGGCTACACCTTC
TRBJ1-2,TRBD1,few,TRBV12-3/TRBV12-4,CASSFPGQGLRYYGYTF,TGTGCCAGCAGTTTCCCGGGACAGGGGCTGAGATACTATGGCTACACCTTC
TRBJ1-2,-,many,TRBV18,CASSPQQLNYGYTF,TGTGCCAGCTCACCTCAACAGCTGAACTATGGCTACACCTTC
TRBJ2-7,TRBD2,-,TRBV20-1,CSARWLAGVTQYF,TGCAGTGCTAGGTGGCTAGCGGGAGTAACACAGTACTTC
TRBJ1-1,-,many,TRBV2,CASSERGNTEAFF,TGTGCCAGCAGTGAGAGGGGGAACACTGAAGCTTTCTTT
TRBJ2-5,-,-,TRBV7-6,CASSLTMGSQETQYF,TGTGCCAGCAGCTTAACTATGGGGAGCCAAGAGACCCAGTACTTC
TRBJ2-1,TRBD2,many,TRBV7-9,CASSLPGLAGPYSYNEQFF,TGTGCCAGCAGCCTACCGGGACTAGCGGGACCATACTCCTACAATGAGCAGTTCTTC
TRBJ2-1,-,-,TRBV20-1,CSAIQADQRSEQFF,TGCAGTGCTATCCAAGCGGACCAGCGCAGTGAGCAGTTCTTC
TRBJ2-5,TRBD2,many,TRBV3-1,CASSHSGTSGSFPNFQETQYF,TGTGCCAGCAGCCACTCCGGGACTAGCGGGAGCTTCCCCAACTTCCAAGAGACCCAGTACTTC
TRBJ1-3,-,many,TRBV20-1,CSARDLTTDTIYF,TGCAGTGCTAGAGATCTCACGACGGACACCATATATTTT
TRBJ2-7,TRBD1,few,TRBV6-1,CASSAQGAPRQYF,TGTGCCAGCAGCGCGCAGGGGGCCCCCAGGCAGTACTTC
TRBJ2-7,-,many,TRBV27,CASSLGGSPYEQYF,TGTGCCAGCAGTTTAGGGGGCAGCCCCTACGAGCAGTACTTC
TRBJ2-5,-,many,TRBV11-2,CASSLARRRVQETQYF,TGTGCCAGCAGCTTGGCACGAAGGAGGGTTCAAGAGACCCAGTACTTC
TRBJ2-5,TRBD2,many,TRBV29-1,CSVGKGLQETQYF,TGCAGCGTCGGGAAGGGACTACAAGAGACCCAGTACTTC
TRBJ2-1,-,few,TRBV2,CASVEGGASYNEQFF,TGTGCCAGCGTCGAGGGGGGGGCCTCCTACAATGAGCAGTTCTTC
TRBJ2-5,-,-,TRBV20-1,CSARERFTQYF,TGCAGTGCTAGAGAGCGGTTTACCCAGTACTTC
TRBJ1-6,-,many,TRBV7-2,CASSFFGATYNSPLHF,TGTGCCAGCAGCTTTTTCGGGGCCACCTATAATTCACCCCTCCACTTT
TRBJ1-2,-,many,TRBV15,CATAGGRGYGYTF,TGTGCCACCGCCGGGGGTCGGGGCTATGGCTACACCTTC